What follows are 7 T cell receptor beta chains derived from one specimen sequenced in a study of cytotoxic CD8 clonotypes in ibrutinib-treated CLL. Profiling relied on immunoSEQ multiplex PCR, and the TCRdb table lists in-frame clones only, not all of them. This table holds about 50,000 clones, 45% to 60% found once. Sequencing was performed on PBMCs, taken after 24 months of ibrutinib treatment. The receptor source for this set is a human donor with chronic lymphocytic leukemia.

The table lists this clone with a few counts. The rearrangement joins TRBV5-6 to TRBJ1-4; D is perhaps TRBD1 (6 bases). V was cut by 0 bases and J by 8 bases, with 14 bases left in between. Per germline, CDR1 SGHDT and CDR2 YYEEEE. The CDR3 extends over 15 amino acids. This CDR3 reads CASSLAGVPHEKLFF. Here the CDR3 DNA reads TGTGCCAGCAGCTTGGCAGGGGTCCCACACGAAAAACTGTTTTTT.

The rearrangement links TRBV5-1 to TRBJ2-7, with 8 bases matching TRBD2. J gave up 3 bases and V 4 bases, and 12 bases lay outside the gene matches. The CDR3 loop spans 16 amino acids. Germline loops: CDR1 SGHRS, CDR2 YFSETQ. The CDR3 nucleotides read TGCGCCAGCAGCCAGACCTTGCGGGGGGCCCACTACGAGCAGTACTTC. It is translated as CASSQTLRGAHYEQYF.

This clone occurred a few times. The chain links TRBV10-3 to TRBJ1-1; D possibly corresponds to TRBD1 (5 bases). Germline V gene sequence: CDR1 ENHRY, CDR2 SYGVKD. The CDR3 sequence is 17 residues long. The V and J ends lost 3 bases and 3 bases respectively, with 20 bases between them. This CDR3 reads CAISDPLAGGADTEAFF. CDR3 in DNA: TGTGCCATCAGTGACCCTCTGGCGGGGGGAGCGGACACTGAAGCTTTCTTT.

V gene TRBV10-3 combines with J gene TRBJ2-5, with D perhaps given as TRBD1 or TRBD2 (5 bases each). Germline CDR1 ENHRY, CDR2 SYGVKD. This CDR3 contains 16 residues. Trimming cost V 4 bases and J 5 bases, with 20 bases left between them. CDR3 sequence: CAISALLERGSETQYF. The CDR3 DNA reads TGTGCCATCAGTGCCTTACTAGAAAGGGGATCGGAGACCCAGTACTTC.

This clone has a handful of counts. V gene TRBV19 combines with J gene TRBJ2-1; TRBD1 agrees at 8 bases. Germline V gives CDR1 LNHDA, CDR2 SQIVND (reference sequence). The CDR3 length is 13 residues. V shed 6 bases, J shed 10 bases, and the junction held 8 bases outside the gene matches. In DNA form, the CDR3 reads TGTGCCAGTAGCCCGGACAGGGATCGAGAGCAGTTCTTC. Protein product: CASSPDRDREQFF.

This clone was seen a few times. The chain uses TRBV6-9 and TRBJ1-3; no firm D call. Trimming shortened V by 7 bases and J by 0 bases, and 13 bases separated the two germline ends. The CDR3 sequence is 15 residues long. CDR1 MNHGY and CDR2 SVAAGI come from the germline V gene. The CDR3 loop is CASTNRSFSGNTIYF. CDR3 nucleotides: TGTGCCAGCACCAACCGGAGTTTCTCTGGAAACACCATATATTTT.

The rearrangement uses TRBV9 and TRBJ1-2; no definite D call. The V gene's germline CDR1 is SGDLS and CDR2 YYNGEE. V dropped 0 bases and J dropped 8 bases, with 8 bases sitting between them. There are 12 residues in the CDR3. CDR3: CASSVDYRGYTF. CDR3 DNA sequence: TGTGCCAGCAGCGTAGATTATCGCGGCTACACCTTC. Variable domain in full (rest from reference TRBV9 and TRBJ1-2): DSGVTQTPKHLITATGQRVTLRCSPRSGDLSVYWYQQSLDQGLQFLIQYYNGEERAKGNILERFSAQQFPDLHSELNLSSLELGDSALYFCASSVDYRGYTFGSGTRLTVV.